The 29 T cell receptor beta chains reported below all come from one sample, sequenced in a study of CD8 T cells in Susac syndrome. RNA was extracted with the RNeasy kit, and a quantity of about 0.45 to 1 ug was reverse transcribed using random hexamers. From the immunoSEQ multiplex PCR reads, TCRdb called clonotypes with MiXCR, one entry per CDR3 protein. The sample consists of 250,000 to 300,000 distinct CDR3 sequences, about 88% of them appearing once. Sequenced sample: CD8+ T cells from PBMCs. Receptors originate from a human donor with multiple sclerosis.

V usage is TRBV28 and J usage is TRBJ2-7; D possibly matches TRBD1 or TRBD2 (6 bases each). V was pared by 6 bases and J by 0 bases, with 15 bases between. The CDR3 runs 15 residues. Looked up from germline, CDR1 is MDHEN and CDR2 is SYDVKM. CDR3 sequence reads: CASRDLQGGSYEQYF. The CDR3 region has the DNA TGTGCCAGCAGAGACCTACAGGGAGGCTCCTACGAGCAGTACTTC.

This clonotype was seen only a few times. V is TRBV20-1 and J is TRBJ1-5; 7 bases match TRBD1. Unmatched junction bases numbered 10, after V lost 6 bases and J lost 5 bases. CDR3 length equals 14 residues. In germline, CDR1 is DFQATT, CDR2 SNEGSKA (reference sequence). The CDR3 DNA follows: TGCAGTGCGACCCGCGACAGGGATTATCAGCCCCAGCATTTT. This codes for CSATRDRDYQPQHF.

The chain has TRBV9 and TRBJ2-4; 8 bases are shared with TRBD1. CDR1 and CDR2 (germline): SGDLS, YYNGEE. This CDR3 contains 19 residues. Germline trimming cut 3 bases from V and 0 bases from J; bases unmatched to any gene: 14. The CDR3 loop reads CASSADRESFQLAKNIQYF. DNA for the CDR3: TGTGCCAGCAGCGCGGACAGGGAATCCTTTCAACTAGCCAAAAACATTCAGTACTTC. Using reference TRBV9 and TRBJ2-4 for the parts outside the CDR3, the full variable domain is DSGVTQTPKHLITATGQRVTLRCSPRSGDLSVYWYQQSLDQGLQFLIQYYNGEERAKGNILERFSAQQFPDLHSELNLSSLELGDSALYFCASSADRESFQLAKNIQYFGAGTRLSVL.

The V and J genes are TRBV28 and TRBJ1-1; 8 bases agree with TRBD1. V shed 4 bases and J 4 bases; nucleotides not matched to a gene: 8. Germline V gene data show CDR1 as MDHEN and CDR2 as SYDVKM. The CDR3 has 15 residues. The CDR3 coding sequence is TGTGCCAGCAGTTCGACAGGGGAAGGGAGCACTGAAGCTTTCTTT. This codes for CASSSTGEGSTEAFF.

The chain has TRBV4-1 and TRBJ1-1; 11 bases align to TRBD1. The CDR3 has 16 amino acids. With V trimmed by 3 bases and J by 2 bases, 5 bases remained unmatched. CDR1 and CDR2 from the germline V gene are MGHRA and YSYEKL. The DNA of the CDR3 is TGCGCCAGCAGCCACGACGGGACAGGGGGAAACACTGAAGCTTTCTTT. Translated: CASSHDGTGGNTEAFF.

This chain's CDR3 is CASSPQGPMGYTF. CDR3 nucleotides: TGTGCCAGCAGTCCCCAGGGGCCTATGGGGTACACCTTC. V and J are TRBV9 and TRBJ1-2, with D possibly being TRBD1 (6 bases). CDR1 is SGDLS and CDR2 is YYNGEE in the germline V gene. This CDR3 contains 13 residues. V was cut by 5 bases and J by 11 bases, with 19 bases left in between. Full variable domain (missing parts from reference TRBV9 and TRBJ1-2): DSGVTQTPKHLITATGQRVTLRCSPRSGDLSVYWYQQSLDQGLQFLIQYYNGEERAKGNILERFSAQQFPDLHSELNLSSLELGDSALYFCASSPQGPMGYTFGSGTRLTVV.

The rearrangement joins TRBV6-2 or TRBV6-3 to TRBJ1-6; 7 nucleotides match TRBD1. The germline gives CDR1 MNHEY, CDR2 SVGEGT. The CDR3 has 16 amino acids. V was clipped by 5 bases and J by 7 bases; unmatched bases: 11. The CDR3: CASSPEMEGANSPLHF. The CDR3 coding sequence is TGTGCCAGCAGTCCCGAAATGGAGGGGGCAAATTCACCCCTCCACTTT.

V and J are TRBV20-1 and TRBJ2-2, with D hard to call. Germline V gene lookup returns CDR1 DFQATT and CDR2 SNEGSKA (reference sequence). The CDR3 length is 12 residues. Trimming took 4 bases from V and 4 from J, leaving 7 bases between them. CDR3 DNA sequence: TGCAGTGCTAACGCAGGCACCGGGGAGCTGTTTTTT. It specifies CSANAGTGELFF.

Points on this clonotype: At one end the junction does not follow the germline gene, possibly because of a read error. The CDR3 DNA is TGTGCCGGCAGTGACAACTCGGAGGGAAACAATGAGCAGTTCTTC. Its protein product is CAGSDNSEGNNEQFF. The rearrangement links TRBV6-4 to TRBJ2-1, with a weak D call TRBD2 (6 bases). The CDR3 totals 15 residues. Germline V gene sequence: CDR1 MRHNA, CDR2 SNTAGT.

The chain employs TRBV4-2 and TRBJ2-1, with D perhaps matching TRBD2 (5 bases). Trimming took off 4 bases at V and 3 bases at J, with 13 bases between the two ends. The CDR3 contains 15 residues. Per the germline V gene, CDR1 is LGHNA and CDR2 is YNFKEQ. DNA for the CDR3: TGTGCCAGCAGCCCAGAGGGAGACGACTACAATGAGCAGTTCTTC. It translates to CASSPEGDDYNEQFF.

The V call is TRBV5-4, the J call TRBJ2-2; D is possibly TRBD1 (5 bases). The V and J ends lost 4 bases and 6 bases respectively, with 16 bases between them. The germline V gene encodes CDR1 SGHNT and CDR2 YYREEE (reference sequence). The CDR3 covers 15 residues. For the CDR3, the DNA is TGTGCCAGCAGCAGTATAGCAGGGTCGGCCGGGGAGCTGTTTTTT. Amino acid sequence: CASSSIAGSAGELFF. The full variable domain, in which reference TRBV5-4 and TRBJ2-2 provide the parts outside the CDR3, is ETGVTQSPTHLIKTRGQQVTLRCSSQSGHNTVSWYQQALGQGPQFIFQYYREEENGRGNFPPRFSGLQFPNYSSELNVNALELDDSALYLCASSSIAGSAGELFFGEGSRLTVL.

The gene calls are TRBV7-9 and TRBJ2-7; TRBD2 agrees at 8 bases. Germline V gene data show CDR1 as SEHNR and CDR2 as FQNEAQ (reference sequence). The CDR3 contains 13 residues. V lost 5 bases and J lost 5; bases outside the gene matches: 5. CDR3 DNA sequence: TGTGCCAGCAGCGCGGGACTAGTTGACGAGCAGTACTTC. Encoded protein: CASSAGLVDEQYF.

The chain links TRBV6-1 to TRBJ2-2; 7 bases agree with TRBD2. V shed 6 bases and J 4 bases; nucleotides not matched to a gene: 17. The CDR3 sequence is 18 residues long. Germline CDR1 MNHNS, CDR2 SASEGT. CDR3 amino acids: CASSRFGGATGGTGELFF. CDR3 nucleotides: TGTGCCAGCAGCCGCTTTGGAGGCGCCACGGGGGGCACCGGGGAGCTGTTTTTT.

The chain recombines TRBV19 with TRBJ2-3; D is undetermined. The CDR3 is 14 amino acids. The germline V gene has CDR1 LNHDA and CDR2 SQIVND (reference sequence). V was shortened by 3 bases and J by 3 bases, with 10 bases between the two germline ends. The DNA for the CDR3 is TGTGCCAGTAGTATCTGGCTTGGAACAGATACGCAGTATTTT. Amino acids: CASSIWLGTDTQYF.

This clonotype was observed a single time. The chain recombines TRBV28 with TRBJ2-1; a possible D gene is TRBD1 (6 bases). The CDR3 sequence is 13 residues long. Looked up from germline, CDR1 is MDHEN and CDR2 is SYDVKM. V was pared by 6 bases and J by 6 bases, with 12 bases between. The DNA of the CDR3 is TGTGCCAGCAGCGACGGACAGTTCAATGAGCAGTTCTTC. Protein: CASSDGQFNEQFF.

This CDR3 reads CASRGLAGEFTGELFF. Written as DNA, the CDR3 is TGTGCCAGCAGGGGACTAGCGGGAGAATTTACCGGGGAGCTGTTTTTT. This sequence joins TRBV28 and TRBJ2-2; 14 positions agree with TRBD2. Germline V gene lookup returns CDR1 MDHEN and CDR2 SYDVKM. With 6 bases clipped from V and 5 bases from J, the junction kept 5 bases outside the gene matches. This CDR3 comprises 16 residues.

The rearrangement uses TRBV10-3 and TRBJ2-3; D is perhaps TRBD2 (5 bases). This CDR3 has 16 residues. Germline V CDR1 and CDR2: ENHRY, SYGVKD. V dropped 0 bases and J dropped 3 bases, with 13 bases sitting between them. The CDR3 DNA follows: TGTGCCATCAGTGAGTCGAAGGCGGGTTTGACAGATACGCAGTATTTT. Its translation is CAISESKAGLTDTQYF.

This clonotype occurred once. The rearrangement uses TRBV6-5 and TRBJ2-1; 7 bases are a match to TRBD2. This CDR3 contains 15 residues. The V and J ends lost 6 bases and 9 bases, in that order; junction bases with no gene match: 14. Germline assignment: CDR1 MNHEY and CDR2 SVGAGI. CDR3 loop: CASSPDLGGRGEQFF. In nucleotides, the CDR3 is TGTGCCAGCAGCCCGGATCTCGGCGGGAGAGGTGAGCAGTTCTTC.

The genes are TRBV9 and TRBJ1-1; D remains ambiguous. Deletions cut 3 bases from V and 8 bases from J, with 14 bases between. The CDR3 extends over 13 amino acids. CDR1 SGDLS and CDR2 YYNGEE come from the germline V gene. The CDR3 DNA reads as TGTGCCAGCAGCGCCCCCCAAGGTCAAGAAGCTTTCTTT. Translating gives CASSAPQGQEAFF.

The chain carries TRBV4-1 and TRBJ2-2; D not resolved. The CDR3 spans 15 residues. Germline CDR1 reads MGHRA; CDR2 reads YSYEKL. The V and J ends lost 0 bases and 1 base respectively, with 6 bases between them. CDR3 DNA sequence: TGCGCCAGCAGCCAAGAGGGCAGGAACACCGGGGAGCTGTTTTTT. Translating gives CASSQEGRNTGELFF.

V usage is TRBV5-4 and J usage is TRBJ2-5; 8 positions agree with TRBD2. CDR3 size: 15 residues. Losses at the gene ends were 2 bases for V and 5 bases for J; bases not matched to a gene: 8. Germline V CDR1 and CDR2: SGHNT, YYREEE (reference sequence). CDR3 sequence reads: CASSLLGRAGETQYF. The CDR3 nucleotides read TGTGCCAGCAGCTTACTCGGGAGGGCCGGGGAGACCCAGTACTTC. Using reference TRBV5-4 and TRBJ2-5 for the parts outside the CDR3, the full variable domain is ETGVTQSPTHLIKTRGQQVTLRCSSQSGHNTVSWYQQALGQGPQFIFQYYREEENGRGNFPPRFSGLQFPNYSSELNVNALELDDSALYLCASSLLGRAGETQYFGPGTRLLVL.

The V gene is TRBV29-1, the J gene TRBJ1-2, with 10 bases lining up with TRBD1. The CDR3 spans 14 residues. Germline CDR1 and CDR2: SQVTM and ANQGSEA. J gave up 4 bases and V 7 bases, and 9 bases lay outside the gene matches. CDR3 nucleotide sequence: TGCAGCGCCCTGGGACAGGGGATCTCCTATGGCTACACCTTC. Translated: CSALGQGISYGYTF.

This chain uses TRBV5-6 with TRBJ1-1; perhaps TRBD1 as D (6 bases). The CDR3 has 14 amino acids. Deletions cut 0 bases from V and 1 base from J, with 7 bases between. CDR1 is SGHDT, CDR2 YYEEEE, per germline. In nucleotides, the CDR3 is TGTGCCAGCAGCTTGGAACAGGGGAACACTGAAGCTTTCTTT. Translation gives CASSLEQGNTEAFF.

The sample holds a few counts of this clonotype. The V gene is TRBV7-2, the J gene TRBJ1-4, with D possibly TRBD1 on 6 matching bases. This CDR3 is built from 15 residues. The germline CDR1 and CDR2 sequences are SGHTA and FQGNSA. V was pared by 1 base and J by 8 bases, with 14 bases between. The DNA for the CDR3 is TGTGCCAGCAGCTTAGAGGCAGGGGTGGACGAAAAACTGTTTTTT. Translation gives CASSLEAGVDEKLFF.

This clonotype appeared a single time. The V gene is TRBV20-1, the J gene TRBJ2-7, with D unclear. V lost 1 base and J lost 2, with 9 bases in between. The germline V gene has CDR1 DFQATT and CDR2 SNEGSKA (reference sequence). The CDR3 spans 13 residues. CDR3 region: CSARGKMTYEQYF. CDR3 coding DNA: TGCAGTGCTAGAGGGAAGATGACCTACGAGCAGTACTTC.

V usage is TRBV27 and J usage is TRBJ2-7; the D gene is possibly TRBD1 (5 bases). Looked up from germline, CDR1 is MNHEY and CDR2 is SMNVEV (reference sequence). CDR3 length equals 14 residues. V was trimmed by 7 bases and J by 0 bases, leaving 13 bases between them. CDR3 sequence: CASKVQAISYEQYF. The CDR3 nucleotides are TGTGCCAGCAAAGTACAGGCCATCTCCTACGAGCAGTACTTC.

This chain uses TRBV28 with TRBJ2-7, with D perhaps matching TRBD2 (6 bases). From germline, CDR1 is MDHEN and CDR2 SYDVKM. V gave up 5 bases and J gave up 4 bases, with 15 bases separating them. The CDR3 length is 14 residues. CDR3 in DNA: TGTGCCAGCAGTGCCCGCGGGGACGGGTACGAGCAGTACTTC. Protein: CASSARGDGYEQYF.

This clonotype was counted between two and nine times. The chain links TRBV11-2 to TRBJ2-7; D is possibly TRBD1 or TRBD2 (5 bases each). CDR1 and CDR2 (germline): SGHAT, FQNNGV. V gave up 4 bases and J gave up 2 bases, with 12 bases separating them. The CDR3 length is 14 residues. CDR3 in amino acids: CASSYAGTAYEQYF. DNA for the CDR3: TGTGCCAGCAGCTACGCCGGGACCGCCTACGAGCAGTACTTC.

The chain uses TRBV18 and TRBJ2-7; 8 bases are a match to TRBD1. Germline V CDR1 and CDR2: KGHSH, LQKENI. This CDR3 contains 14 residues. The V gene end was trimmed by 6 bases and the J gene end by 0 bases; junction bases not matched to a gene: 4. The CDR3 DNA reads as TGTGCCAGCTCGTCGGACAGGGACTCCTACGAGCAGTACTTC. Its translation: CASSSDRDSYEQYF.